Presented here are 7 T cell receptor beta chains from one specimen sequenced in a study of synovial regulatory T cells in juvenile arthritis. Clones were sequenced by immunoSEQ multiplex PCR, and TCRdb holds only the in-frame ones, with some missing. The sample has about 6,400 clones. Specimen: Treg cells from blood. Described subset: remaining (HLA-DR-negative) circulating blood Treg cells. The receptors were sampled from a donor aged 2-29 years with juvenile idiopathic arthritis.

The J gene is TRBJ2-7, the V gene TRBV5-8; TCRdb gives TRBD2 as the D gene, but with no DNA this cannot be confirmed. The CDR3 totals 14 residues. No DNA accompanies this entry. Germline CDR1 is SGHTS and CDR2 is YDEGEE. The chain's CDR3 is CASSPPGRYYEQYF.

This chain links TRBV2 with TRBJ2-7. The CDR3 covers 14 residues. No DNA is recorded. Germline CDR1 reads SNHLY; CDR2 reads FYNNEI. The CDR3 loop is CASRRDPAGYEQYF.

The chain carries TRBV2 and TRBJ2-7; lacking DNA, the TRBD2 call made by TCRdb goes unchecked. There are 14 residues in the CDR3. No coding sequence is recorded. The germline V gene encodes CDR1 SNHLY and CDR2 FYNNEI. CDR3 residues: CASSDGSGSLEQYF.

CDR3 amino acids: CASSPGGPGYRIEQYF. The chain has TRBV5-8 and TRBJ2-7; the D call from TCRdb, TRBD2, cannot be confirmed without DNA. The CDR3 length is 16 residues. No nucleotide data were recorded. Germline CDR1 reads SGHTS; CDR2 reads YDEGEE.

This chain connects TRBV5-6 to TRBJ2-1; TCRdb outputs TRBD2, but without DNA this stays unchecked. The CDR3 is 12 amino acids. No DNA is recorded. Germline lookup yields CDR1 SGHDT and CDR2 YYEEEE. CDR3 amino acids: CASSLLYNEQFF.

This chain uses TRBV7-9 with TRBJ2-1; the TCRdb call, TRBD2, lacks DNA for checking. Germline V gene sequence: CDR1 SEHNR, CDR2 FQNEAQ (reference sequence). CDR3 size: 16 residues. The DNA is not on file. The CDR3 protein is CASSPTGTSNYNEQFF.

The chain has TRBV4-3 and TRBJ2-6; absent DNA, TCRdb's TRBD1 call cannot be checked. Germline CDR1 and CDR2: LGHNA and YSLEER. CDR3 size: 19 residues. No DNA was logged. This chain's CDR3 is CASSQEGTQVSSGANVLTF.